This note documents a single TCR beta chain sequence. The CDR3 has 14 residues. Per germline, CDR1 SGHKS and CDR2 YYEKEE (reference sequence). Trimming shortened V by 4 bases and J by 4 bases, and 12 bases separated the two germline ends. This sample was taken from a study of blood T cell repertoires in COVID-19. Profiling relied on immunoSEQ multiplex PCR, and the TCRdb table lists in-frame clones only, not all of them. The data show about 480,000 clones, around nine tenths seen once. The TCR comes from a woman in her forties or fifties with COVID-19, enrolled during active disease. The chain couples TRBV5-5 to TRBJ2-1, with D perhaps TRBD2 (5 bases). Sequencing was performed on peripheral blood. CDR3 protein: CASSLNRGYNEQFF. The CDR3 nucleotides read TGTGCCAGCAGCCTCAACCGGGGTTACAATGAGCAGTTCTTC.